Listed here are 10 T cell receptor beta chains from one sample, sequenced in a study of vaccination and CD4 T cells after COVID-19. The Oncomine TCR Beta short-read assay was applied to DNA of cultured CD4+ T cells. TCRdb itself ran the PCR reads through MiXCR, one entry per CDR3 protein. The top ten clones hold 9.5% to 12% of a sample with tens of thousands of distinct CDR3 sequences, roughly 33% of them seen once. No antigen is known for these receptors. Time point here: late sampling 161 to 241 days after vaccination in three convalescent patients. As to treatment: approximately 11-day PBMC culture with coronavirus spike peptide pools or control peptides (ViraFEST assay). The specimen comprised CD4+ T cells from blood, cultured in vitro, sampled about 7 months after SARS-CoV-2 vaccination. The receptors shown here come from a human donor who had recovered from COVID-19.

This clonotype was counted between two and nine times. The junction departs from the called germline gene at one end, perhaps through a read error. The V call is TRBV27, the J call TRBJ2-7; TRBD1 matches 9 bases. CDR1 and CDR2 from the germline V gene are MNHEY and SMNVEV (reference sequence). This CDR3 is built from 13 residues. The CDR3 reads CASRLTTQGQGHF. In DNA, the CDR3 is TGTGCCAGCAGATTAACTACCCAGGGACAGGGCCACTTC.

The CDR3, as DNA: TGTGCCAGTAGTATAGCCGGGAGGAGATGGGAGCAGTACTTC. It codes for CASSIAGRRWEQYF. The V gene is TRBV19, the J gene TRBJ2-7, with TRBD2 matching over 7 bases. CDR1 is LNHDA, CDR2 SQIVND, per germline (reference sequence). J gave up 7 bases and V 1 base, and 7 bases lay outside the gene matches. The CDR3 is 14 residues long. Based on the CDR3 plus reference TRBV19 and TRBJ2-7, the full variable domain is DGGITQSPKYLFRKEGQNVTLSCEQNLNHDAMYWYRQDPGQGLRLIYYSQIVNDFQKGDIAEGYSVSREKKESFPLTVTSAQKNPTAFYLCASSIAGRRWEQYFGPGTRLTVT.

The chain is built from TRBV24-1 and TRBJ2-3; 12 bases align to TRBD2. The trim removed 3 bases at V and 6 bases at J, leaving 12 bases unmatched. The CDR3 runs to 18 residues. Germline V gene lookup returns CDR1 KGHDR and CDR2 SFDVKD. DNA of the CDR3: TGTGCCACCAGTGATGGATGGGCTAGCGGGAGGGCACATGATACGCAGTATTTT. This codes for CATSDGWASGRAHDTQYF.

This chain connects TRBV11-3 to TRBJ1-3, with TRBD1 identical over 8 bases. Trimming took 4 bases from V and 3 from J; bases not matched to a gene: 2. Looked up from germline, CDR1 is SGHNT and CDR2 is YENEEA. CDR3 size: 14 residues. CDR3 DNA sequence: TGTGCCAGCAGCTCAACAGGGGGTGGAAACACCATATATTTT. This codes for CASSSTGGGNTIYF.

V and J are TRBV7-2 and TRBJ2-1, with TRBD2 identical over 11 bases. After removal of 0 bases from V and 6 bases from J, the junction contained 7 bases not matched to a gene. Germline CDR1 reads SGHTA; CDR2 reads FQGNSA. The CDR3 is made up of 17 amino acids. DNA of the CDR3: TGTGCCAGCAGCTTAGCGCGGGGCACTAGCGGGAGCAATGAGCAGTTCTTC. It yields the protein CASSLARGTSGSNEQFF. Filled out from reference TRBV7-2 and TRBJ2-1, the complete variable domain reads GAGVSQSPSNKVTEKGKDVELRCDPISGHTALYWYRQSLGQGLEFLIYFQGNSAPDKSGLPSDRFSAERTGGSVSTLTIQRTQQEDSAVYLCASSLARGTSGSNEQFFGPGTRLTVL.

A few counts support this clonotype. V gene TRBV5-4 combines with J gene TRBJ1-6; D perhaps matches TRBD1 (5 bases). The CDR3 spans 12 residues. Per the germline V gene, CDR1 is SGHNT and CDR2 is YYREEE (reference sequence). V was pared by 5 bases and J by 7 bases, with 7 bases between. CDR3 coding DNA: TGTGCCAGCAGGAGGGGCAATTCACCCCTCCACTTT. Translation: CASRRGNSPLHF.

V and J are TRBV19 and TRBJ2-7, with 7 bases identical to TRBD1. The CDR3 spans 13 residues. Germline V gene data show CDR1 as LNHDA and CDR2 as SQIVND (reference sequence). V lost 5 bases to trimming and J lost 4 bases; unmatched junction nucleotides: 5. As DNA, the CDR3 is TGTGCCAGTAGTCTCAGGGGGAAGTACGAGCAGTACTTC. Translated: CASSLRGKYEQYF.

This clonotype was found a few times. This chain joins TRBV6-1 and TRBJ1-2; D perhaps matches TRBD1 (6 bases). The CDR3 has 14 amino acids. Trimming pared 6 bases from V and 2 bases from J, leaving 13 bases between. Germline CDR1 is MNHNS and CDR2 is SASEGT. The chain's CDR3 is CASRLGGLNYGYTF. The CDR3 bases are TGTGCCAGCAGATTGGGGGGCCTGAACTATGGCTACACCTTC.

This chain connects TRBV9 to TRBJ2-5; weak D call: TRBD2 (6 bases). Germline V gives CDR1 SGDLS, CDR2 YYNGEE. The CDR3 is made up of 17 amino acids. Trimming cost V 1 base and J 7 bases, with 23 bases left between them. CDR3 DNA: TGTGCCAGCAGCGTATTTTCTAGCGCCATACCCCGGGGGACCCAGTACTTC. This gives the protein CASSVFSSAIPRGTQYF.

This chain connects TRBV24-1 to TRBJ2-3; D perhaps matches TRBD2 (5 bases). The CDR3 totals 13 residues. V lost 1 base and J lost 5, with 6 bases in between. Germline lookup yields CDR1 KGHDR and CDR2 SFDVKD. In DNA, the CDR3 is TGTGCCACCAGTGATTTTCGGGAAGATACGCAGTATTTT. As protein: CATSDFREDTQYF.